Following are 11 T cell receptor beta chains from one sample sequenced in a study of T cells expressing NK-cell markers. TCRdb reprocessed the 5' RACE reads and keeps a single row for each CDR3 protein, giving no DNA. This repertoire includes some 190,000 distinct CDR3 sequences. Sequenced: blood T cells: a sorted CD56 or NKG2C T cell subset, CD4+ or CD8+ T cells, or bulk PBMC T cells (not recorded which). These receptors were collected from a man aged 18-75 years in good health.

V gene TRBV5-1 combines with J gene TRBJ2-5; TCRdb's D gene call, TRBD2, goes unchecked for lack of DNA. The CDR3 contains 15 residues. The germline gives CDR1 SGHRS, CDR2 YFSETQ. The CDR3 sequence: CASSLAGASTETQYF.

The CDR3 region is CASSFSGTTGELFF. V gene TRBV5-1 combines with J gene TRBJ2-2; lacking DNA, the TRBD1 call made by TCRdb goes unchecked. The V gene's germline CDR1 is SGHRS and CDR2 YFSETQ. The CDR3 spans 14 residues.

The chain couples TRBV20-1 to TRBJ2-7; the D call of TRBD1 rests on TCRdb alone, since no DNA is present to check it. CDR1 DFQATT and CDR2 SNEGSKA come from the germline V gene (reference sequence). The CDR3 is 13 residues long. The CDR3 protein is CSATQGANYEQYF.

The chain couples TRBV19 to TRBJ2-7; TCRdb selects TRBD2, and the lack of DNA leaves this call unchecked. From germline, CDR1 is LNHDA and CDR2 SQIVND (reference sequence). This CDR3 region has 13 residues. The CDR3 spells CASCEAGIGEQYF.

The chain employs TRBV9 and TRBJ2-4; TCRdb's D call of TRBD1 is untestable without DNA. CDR3 length: 16 residues. Germline CDR1 reads SGDLS; CDR2 reads YYNGEE. CDR3: CASSGTSGGTKNIQYF.

V and J are TRBV15 and TRBJ2-1. The V gene's germline CDR1 is LNHNV and CDR2 YYDKDF (reference sequence). The CDR3 length is 13 residues. This CDR3 is CATSGNRYNEQFF.

The J gene is TRBJ2-2, the V gene TRBV5-4; the TCRdb D gene call, TRBD1, has no DNA to confirm it. The CDR3 has 15 amino acids. The germline V gene has CDR1 SGHNT and CDR2 YYREEE (reference sequence). CDR3 amino acids: CAIRPGPTNTGELFF.

The rearrangement joins TRBV7-3 to TRBJ2-5; the D call from TCRdb, TRBD1, cannot be confirmed without DNA. Germline CDR1 SGHTA, CDR2 FQGTGA. CDR3 size: 15 residues. CDR3 region: CASSLSGGGLETQYF.

The J gene is TRBJ2-3, the V gene TRBV11-2. The CDR3 has 15 residues. CDR1 and CDR2 (germline): SGHAT, FQNNGV. This CDR3 is CASSPGKFGTDTQYF.

The gene calls are TRBV18 and TRBJ2-3; TCRdb calls TRBD2, which cannot be checked without DNA. The CDR3 length is 18 residues. Per germline, CDR1 KGHSH and CDR2 LQKENI. Here the CDR3 reads CASSPGLSGGPSTDTQYF.

The V and J genes are TRBV7-9 and TRBJ2-7; the D call from TCRdb, TRBD1, cannot be confirmed without DNA. Germline V lookup: CDR1 SEHNR, CDR2 FQNEAQ (reference sequence). CDR3 length: 14 amino acids. The CDR3 sequence: CASSSYFDRNEQYF.